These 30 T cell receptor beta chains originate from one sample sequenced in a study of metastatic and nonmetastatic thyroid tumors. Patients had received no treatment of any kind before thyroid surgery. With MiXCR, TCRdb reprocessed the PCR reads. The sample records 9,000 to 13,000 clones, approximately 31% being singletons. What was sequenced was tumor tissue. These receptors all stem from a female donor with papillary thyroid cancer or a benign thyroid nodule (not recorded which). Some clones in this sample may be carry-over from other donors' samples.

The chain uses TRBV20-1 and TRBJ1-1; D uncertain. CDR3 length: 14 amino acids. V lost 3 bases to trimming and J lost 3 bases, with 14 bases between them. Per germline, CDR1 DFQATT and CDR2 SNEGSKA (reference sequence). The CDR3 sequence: CSASPERWHTEAFF. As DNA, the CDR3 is TGCAGTGCTAGTCCCGAACGGTGGCACACTGAAGCTTTCTTT.

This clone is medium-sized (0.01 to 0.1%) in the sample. The chain's CDR3 is CASSPDRVLPEAFF. CDR3 bases: TGTGCCAGCAGCCCAGACAGGGTTCTGCCTGAAGCTTTCTTT. The rearrangement uses TRBV7-9 and TRBJ1-1; 7 nucleotides align to TRBD1. Germline trimming cut 5 bases from V and 6 bases from J; bases unmatched to any gene: 9. CDR3 length equals 14 residues. Germline V gene sequence: CDR1 SEHNR, CDR2 FQNEAQ (reference sequence).

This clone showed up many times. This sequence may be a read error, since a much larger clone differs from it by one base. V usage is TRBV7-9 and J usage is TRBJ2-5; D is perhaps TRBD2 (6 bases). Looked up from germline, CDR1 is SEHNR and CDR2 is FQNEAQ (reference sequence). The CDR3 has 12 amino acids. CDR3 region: CASSFSGETQCF. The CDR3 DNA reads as TGTGCCAGCAGCTTTTCGGGGGAGACCCAGTGCTTC.

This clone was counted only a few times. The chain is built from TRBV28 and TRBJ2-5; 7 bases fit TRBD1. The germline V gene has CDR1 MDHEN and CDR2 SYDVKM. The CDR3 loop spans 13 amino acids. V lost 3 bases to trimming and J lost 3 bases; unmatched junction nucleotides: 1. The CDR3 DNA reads TGTGCCAGCAGTTTGGGGACAGAAGAGACCCAGTACTTC. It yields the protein CASSLGTEETQYF.

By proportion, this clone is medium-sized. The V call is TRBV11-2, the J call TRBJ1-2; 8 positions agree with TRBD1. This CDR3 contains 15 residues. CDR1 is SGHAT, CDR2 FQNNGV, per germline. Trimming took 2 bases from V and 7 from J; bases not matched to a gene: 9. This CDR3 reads CASSLRGQEGTGYTF. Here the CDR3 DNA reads TGTGCCAGCAGCTTACGGGGACAGGAGGGAACTGGCTACACCTTC.

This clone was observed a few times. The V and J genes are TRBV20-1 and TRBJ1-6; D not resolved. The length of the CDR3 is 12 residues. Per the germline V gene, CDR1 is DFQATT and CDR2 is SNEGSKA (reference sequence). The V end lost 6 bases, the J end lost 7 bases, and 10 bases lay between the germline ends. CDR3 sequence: CSAGRTNSPLHF. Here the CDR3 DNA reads TGCAGTGCCGGTAGGACCAATTCACCCCTCCACTTT.

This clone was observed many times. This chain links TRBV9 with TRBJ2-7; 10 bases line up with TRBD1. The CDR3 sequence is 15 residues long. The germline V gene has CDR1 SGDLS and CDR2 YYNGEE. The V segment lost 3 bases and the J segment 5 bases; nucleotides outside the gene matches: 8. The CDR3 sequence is CASSAPGTGAHEQYF. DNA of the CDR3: TGTGCCAGCAGCGCCCCCGGGACAGGGGCCCACGAGCAGTACTTC.

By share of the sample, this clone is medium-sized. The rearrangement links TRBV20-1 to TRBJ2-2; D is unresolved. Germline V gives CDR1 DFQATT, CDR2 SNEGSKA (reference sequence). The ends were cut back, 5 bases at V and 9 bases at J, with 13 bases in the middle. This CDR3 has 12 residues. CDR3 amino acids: CSASTELRELFF. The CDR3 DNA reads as TGCAGTGCTTCTACCGAGCTAAGGGAGCTGTTTTTT.

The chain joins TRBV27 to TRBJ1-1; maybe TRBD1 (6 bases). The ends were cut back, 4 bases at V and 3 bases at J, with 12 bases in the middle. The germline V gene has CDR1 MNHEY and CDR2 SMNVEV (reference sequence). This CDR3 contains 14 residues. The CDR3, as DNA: TGTGCCAGCAGTTCCCCAGGGGCTTACACTGAAGCTTTCTTT. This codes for CASSSPGAYTEAFF.

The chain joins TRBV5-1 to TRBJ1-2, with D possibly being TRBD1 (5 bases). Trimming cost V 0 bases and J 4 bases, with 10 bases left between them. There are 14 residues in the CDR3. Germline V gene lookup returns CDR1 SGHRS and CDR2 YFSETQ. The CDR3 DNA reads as TGCGCCAGCAGCTTGGGACAGCACACCTATGGCTACACCTTC. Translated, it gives CASSLGQHTYGYTF.

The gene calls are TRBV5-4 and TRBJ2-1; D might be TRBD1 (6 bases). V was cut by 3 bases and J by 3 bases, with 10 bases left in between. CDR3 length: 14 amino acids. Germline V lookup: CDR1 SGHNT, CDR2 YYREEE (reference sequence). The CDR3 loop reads CASSSRTVYNEQFF. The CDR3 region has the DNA TGTGCCAGCAGCTCCAGGACAGTCTACAATGAGCAGTTCTTC.

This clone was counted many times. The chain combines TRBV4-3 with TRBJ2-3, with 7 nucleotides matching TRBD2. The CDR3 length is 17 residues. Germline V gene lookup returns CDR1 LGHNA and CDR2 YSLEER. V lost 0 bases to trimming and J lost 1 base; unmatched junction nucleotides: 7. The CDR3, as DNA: TGCGCCAGCAGCCAAGATCGAGGCGCGGGGGGCACAGATACGCAGTATTTT. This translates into CASSQDRGAGGTDTQYF.

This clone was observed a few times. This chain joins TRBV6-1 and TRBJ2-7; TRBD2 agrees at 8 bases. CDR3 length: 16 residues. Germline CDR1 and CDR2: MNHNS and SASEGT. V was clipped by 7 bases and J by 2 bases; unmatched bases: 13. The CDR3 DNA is TGTGCCAGCACGACATTAGCGGGACCCACCCCCTACGAGCAGTACTTC. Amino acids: CASTTLAGPTPYEQYF.

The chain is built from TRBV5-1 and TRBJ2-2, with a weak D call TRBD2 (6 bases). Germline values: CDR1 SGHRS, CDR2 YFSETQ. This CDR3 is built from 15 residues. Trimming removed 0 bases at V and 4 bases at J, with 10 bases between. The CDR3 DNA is TGCGCCAGCAGCTTGGAAGTAGCGGTCACCGGGGAGCTGTTTTTT. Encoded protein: CASSLEVAVTGELFF.

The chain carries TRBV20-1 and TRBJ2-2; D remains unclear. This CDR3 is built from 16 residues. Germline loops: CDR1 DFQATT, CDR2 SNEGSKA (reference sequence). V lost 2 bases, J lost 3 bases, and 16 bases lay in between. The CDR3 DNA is TGCAGTGCTAGAAACACTGACCACGGCGACACCGGGGAGCTGTTTTTT. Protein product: CSARNTDHGDTGELFF.

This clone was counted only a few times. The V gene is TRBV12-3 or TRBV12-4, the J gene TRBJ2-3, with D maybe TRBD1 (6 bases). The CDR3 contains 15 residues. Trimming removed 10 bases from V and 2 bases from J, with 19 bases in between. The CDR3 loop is CAIGTGTFDTDTQYF. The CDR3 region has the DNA TGTGCCATTGGAACCGGGACATTCGACACAGATACGCAGTATTTT.

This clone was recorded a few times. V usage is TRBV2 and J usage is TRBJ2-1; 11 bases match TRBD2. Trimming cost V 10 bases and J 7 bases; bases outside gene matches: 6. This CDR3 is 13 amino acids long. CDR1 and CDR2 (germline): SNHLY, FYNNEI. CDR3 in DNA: TGTGCCATCTTAGCGGGAGGGAGTAATGAGCAGTTCTTC. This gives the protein CAILAGGSNEQFF.

CDR3 nucleotide sequence: TGCGCCAGCAGCCAAGGAGGTACCCCCTACGAGCAGTACTTC. This encodes CASSQGGTPYEQYF. The chain uses TRBV4-1 and TRBJ2-7; D remains ambiguous. This CDR3 contains 14 residues. CDR1 and CDR2 from the germline V gene are MGHRA and YSYEKL. V shed 1 base and J shed 2 bases, with 9 bases lying between them.

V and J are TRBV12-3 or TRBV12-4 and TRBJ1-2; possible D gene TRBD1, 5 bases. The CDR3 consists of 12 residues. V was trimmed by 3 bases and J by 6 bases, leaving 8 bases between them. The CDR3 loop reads CASSFGGDGYTF. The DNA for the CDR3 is TGTGCCAGCAGTTTCGGGGGTGATGGCTACACCTTC.

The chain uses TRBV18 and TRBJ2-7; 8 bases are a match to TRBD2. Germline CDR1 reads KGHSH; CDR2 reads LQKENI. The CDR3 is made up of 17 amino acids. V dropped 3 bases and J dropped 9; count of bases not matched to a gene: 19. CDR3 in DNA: TGTGCCAGCTCACCGAGGGCAGCGGGAGTGCCAAATGACGGGCAGTACTTC. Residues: CASSPRAAGVPNDGQYF.

The CDR3 DNA is TGTGCCAGCAGTGGGTACAGAGCAACTAATGAAAAACTGTTTTTT. This sequence encodes CASSGYRATNEKLFF. This chain joins TRBV2 and TRBJ1-4; no clear D. This CDR3 comprises 15 residues. Germline assignment: CDR1 SNHLY and CDR2 FYNNEI. Trimming removed 4 bases from V and 0 bases from J, with 9 bases in between.

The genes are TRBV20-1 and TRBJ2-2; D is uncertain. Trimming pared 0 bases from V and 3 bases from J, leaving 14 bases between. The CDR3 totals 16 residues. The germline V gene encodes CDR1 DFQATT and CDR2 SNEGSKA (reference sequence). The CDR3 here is CSARDLLKRDTGELFF. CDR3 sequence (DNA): TGCAGTGCTAGAGATTTACTAAAACGGGACACCGGGGAGCTGTTTTTT.

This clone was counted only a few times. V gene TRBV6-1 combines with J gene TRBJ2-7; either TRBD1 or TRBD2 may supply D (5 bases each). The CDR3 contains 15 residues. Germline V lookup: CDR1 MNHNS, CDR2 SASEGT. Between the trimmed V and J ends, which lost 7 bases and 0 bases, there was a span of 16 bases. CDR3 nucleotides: TGTGCCAGCATTCCACCCCGGGACCGCTCCTACGAGCAGTACTTC. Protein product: CASIPPRDRSYEQYF.

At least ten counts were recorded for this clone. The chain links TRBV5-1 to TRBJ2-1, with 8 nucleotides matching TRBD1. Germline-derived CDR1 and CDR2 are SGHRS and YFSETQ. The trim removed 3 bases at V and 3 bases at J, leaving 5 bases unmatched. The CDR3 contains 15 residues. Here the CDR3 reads CASSSVQGVYNEQFF. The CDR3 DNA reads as TGCGCCAGCAGCTCGGTACAGGGGGTCTACAATGAGCAGTTCTTC.

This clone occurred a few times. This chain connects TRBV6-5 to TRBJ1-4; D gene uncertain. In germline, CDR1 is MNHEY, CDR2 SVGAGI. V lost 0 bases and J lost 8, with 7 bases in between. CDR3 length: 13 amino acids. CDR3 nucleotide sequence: TGTGCCAGCAGTTACTCCCCGAGGGAAAAACTGTTTTTT. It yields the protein CASSYSPREKLFF.

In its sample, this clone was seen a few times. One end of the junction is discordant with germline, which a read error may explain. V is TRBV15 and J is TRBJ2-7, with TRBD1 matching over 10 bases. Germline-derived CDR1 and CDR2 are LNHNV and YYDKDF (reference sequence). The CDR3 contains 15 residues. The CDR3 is CATSTDRGPAYEHYF. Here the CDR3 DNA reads TGTGCCACCAGCACCGACAGGGGGCCGGCCTACGAGCATTACTTC. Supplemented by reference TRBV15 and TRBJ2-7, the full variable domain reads DAMVIQNPRYQVTQFGKPVTLSCSQTLNHNVMYWYQQKSSQAPKLLFHYYDKDFNNEADTPDNFQSRRPNTSFCFLDIRSPGLGDTAMYLCATSTDRGPAYEHYFGPGTRLTVT.

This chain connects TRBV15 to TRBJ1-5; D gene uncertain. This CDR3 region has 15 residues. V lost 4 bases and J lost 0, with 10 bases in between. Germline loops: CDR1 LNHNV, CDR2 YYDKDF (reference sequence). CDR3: CATSITAGSNQPQHF. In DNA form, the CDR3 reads TGTGCCACCAGCATAACAGCGGGTAGCAATCAGCCCCAGCATTTT. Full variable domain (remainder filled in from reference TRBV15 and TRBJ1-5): DAMVIQNPRYQVTQFGKPVTLSCSQTLNHNVMYWYQQKSSQAPKLLFHYYDKDFNNEADTPDNFQSRRPNTSFCFLDIRSPGLGDTAMYLCATSITAGSNQPQHFGDGTRLSIL.

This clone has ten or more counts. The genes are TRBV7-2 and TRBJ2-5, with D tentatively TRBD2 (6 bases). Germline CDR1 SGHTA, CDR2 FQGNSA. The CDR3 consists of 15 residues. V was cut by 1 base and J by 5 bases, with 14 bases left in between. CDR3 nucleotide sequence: TGTGCCAGCAGCTTAGGTGGGAGGAGCGGGGAGACCCAGTACTTC. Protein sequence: CASSLGGRSGETQYF.

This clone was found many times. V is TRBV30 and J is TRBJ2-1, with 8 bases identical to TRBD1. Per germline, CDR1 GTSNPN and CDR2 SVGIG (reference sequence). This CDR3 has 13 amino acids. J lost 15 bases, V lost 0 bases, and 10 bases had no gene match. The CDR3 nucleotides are TGTGCCTGGAGTGTACCCCGGACAGGGTGGTTGTTCTTC. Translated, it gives CAWSVPRTGWLFF.

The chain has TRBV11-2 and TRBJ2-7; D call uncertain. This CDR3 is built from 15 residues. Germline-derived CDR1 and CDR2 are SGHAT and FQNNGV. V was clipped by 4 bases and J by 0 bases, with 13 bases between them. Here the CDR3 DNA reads TGTGCCAGCAGCTACTCCCGACAAAACTCCTACGAGCAGTACTTC. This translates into CASSYSRQNSYEQYF.